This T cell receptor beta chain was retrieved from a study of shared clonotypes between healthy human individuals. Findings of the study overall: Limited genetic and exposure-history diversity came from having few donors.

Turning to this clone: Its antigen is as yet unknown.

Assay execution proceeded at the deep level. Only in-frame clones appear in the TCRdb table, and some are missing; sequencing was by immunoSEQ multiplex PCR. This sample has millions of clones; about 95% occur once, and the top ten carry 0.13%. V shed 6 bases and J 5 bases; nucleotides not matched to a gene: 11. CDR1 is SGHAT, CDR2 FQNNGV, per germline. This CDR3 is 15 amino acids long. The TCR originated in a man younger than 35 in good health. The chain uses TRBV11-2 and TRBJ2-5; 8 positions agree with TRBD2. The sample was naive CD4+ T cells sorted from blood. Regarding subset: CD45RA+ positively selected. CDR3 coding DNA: TGTGCCAGCAGATATTCCAGCGGGGGCGGGGAGACCCAGTACTTC. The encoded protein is CASRYSSGGGETQYF.